Listed here are 2 T cell receptor beta chains from one sample, sequenced in a study of T-cell reconstitution after alpha-beta-depleted transplantation in children. Unique molecular identifiers were incorporated into the prepared TCRbeta library. From the PCR reads, TCRdb called clonotypes with MiXCR, one entry per CDR3 protein. This sample has roughly 500,000 distinct CDR3 sequences, with approximately 12% found just once. Sequences were derived from PBMCs from the stem cell graft donor, sampled from the stem cell graft. The receptors come from a human donor who donated a stem cell graft to a child with combined immunodeficiency.

This chain links TRBV29-1 with TRBJ2-1, with D possibly being TRBD1 (6 bases). Germline CDR1 SQVTM, CDR2 ANQGSEA. The CDR3 contains 11 residues. Trimming left V 5 bases short and J 9 bases short, with 11 bases between. CDR3 loop: CSVSRGPEQFF. DNA for the CDR3: TGCAGCGTTTCCAGGGGACCTGAGCAGTTCTTC.

At least ten counts were recorded for this clonotype. The V gene is TRBV5-5, the J gene TRBJ2-1; D might be TRBD1 (6 bases). CDR3 length equals 13 residues. Trimming left V 1 base short and J 5 bases short, with 7 bases between. Germline V gene sequence: CDR1 SGHKS, CDR2 YYEKEE (reference sequence). CDR3 DNA: TGTGCCAGCAGCTTGTGGACAGACAATGAGCAGTTCTTC. This gives the protein CASSLWTDNEQFF.